The 22 T cell receptor beta chains listed next were all sequenced from one sample in a study of identifying expanded T cells in peripheral blood. Here immunoSEQ multiplex PCR was the method, and the copy in TCRdb shows in-frame clones only, minus some. Of 50,000 to 70,000 clones listed, approximately 89% are singletons. Sequencing used blood. The source of these receptors is a person between 18 and 75 years old in good health.

This chain links TRBV10-3 with TRBJ1-3, with no clear D. The CDR3 has 15 amino acids. V was trimmed by 8 bases and J by 0 bases, leaving 14 bases between them. The V gene's germline CDR1 is ENHRY and CDR2 SYGVKD. The CDR3 loop is CAIQAGLTSGNTIYF. The CDR3 bases are TGTGCCATCCAAGCGGGCTTAACCTCTGGAAACACCATATATTTT.

V and J are TRBV10-3 and TRBJ1-1; D unclear. V was cut by 0 bases and J by 1 base, with 6 bases left in between. CDR3 length: 14 amino acids. The V gene's germline CDR1 is ENHRY and CDR2 SYGVKD. In DNA form, the CDR3 reads TGTGCCATCAGTGAGTCGGAGACGAACACTGAAGCTTTCTTT. Residues: CAISESETNTEAFF.

The J gene is TRBJ2-2, the V gene TRBV7-9; 8 bases align to TRBD1. The CDR3 length is 15 residues. CDR1 is SEHNR, CDR2 FQNEAQ, per germline (reference sequence). Trimming at V came to 1 base and at J to 7 bases, leaving 5 bases not matched to a gene. The CDR3 loop reads CASSLVQGDLGELFF. The CDR3 bases are TGTGCCAGCAGCTTAGTACAGGGGGATCTCGGGGAGCTGTTTTTT.

V is TRBV6-1 and J is TRBJ2-3; either TRBD1 or TRBD2 may fit D (5 bases each). In germline, CDR1 is MNHNS, CDR2 SASEGT. Trimming removed 4 bases from V and 6 bases from J, with 29 bases in between. This CDR3 comprises 19 residues. The CDR3 spells CASSALSQLGASIRDTQYF. The CDR3 region has the DNA TGTGCCAGCAGTGCCCTCTCGCAATTAGGGGCTAGCATACGCGATACGCAGTATTTT.

The V gene is TRBV4-2, the J gene TRBJ2-2; the match to TRBD1 covers 7 bases. Germline CDR1 and CDR2: LGHNA and YNFKEQ. V lost 8 bases to trimming and J lost 5 bases; unmatched junction nucleotides: 5. There are 13 residues in the CDR3. DNA for the CDR3: TGTGCCAGCCGTACAGGGGATACCGGGGAGCTGTTTTTT. The encoded protein is CASRTGDTGELFF.

V usage is TRBV6-1 and J usage is TRBJ2-2, with D uncertain. The V end lost 11 bases, the J end lost 3 bases, and 10 bases lay between the germline ends. CDR3 length: 12 amino acids. Germline CDR1 MNHNS, CDR2 SASEGT. DNA of the CDR3: TGTGCCGTCGGACGGTACACCGGGGAGCTGTTTTTT. This encodes CAVGRYTGELFF.

The CDR3 coding sequence is TGTGCCAGCAGCTTAGATGGTGGGCAGGGTCGAACTGAAGCTTTCTTT. Residues: CASSLDGGQGRTEAFF. V and J are TRBV7-9 and TRBJ1-1; D possibly corresponds to TRBD1 (5 bases). Germline CDR1 is SEHNR and CDR2 is FQNEAQ (reference sequence). The CDR3 runs to 16 residues. V lost 1 base and J lost 5, with 17 bases in between.

The chain joins TRBV20-1 to TRBJ2-7; D not resolved. The CDR3 is 10 amino acids. With 6 bases removed from V and 6 bases from J, the gap between germline ends came to 9 bases. Germline loops: CDR1 DFQATT, CDR2 SNEGSKA (reference sequence). The CDR3 region is CSAQRGEQYF. The DNA of the CDR3 is TGCAGTGCGCAAAGAGGCGAGCAGTACTTC.

The chain joins TRBV11-2 to TRBJ2-7, with 8 nucleotides matching TRBD2. Losses at the gene ends were 0 bases for V and 3 bases for J; bases not matched to a gene: 1. Germline lookup yields CDR1 SGHAT and CDR2 FQNNGV. The CDR3 runs to 14 residues. In DNA, the CDR3 is TGTGCCAGCAGCTTAGATGGGACTAGCTACGAGCAGTACTTC. Amino acids: CASSLDGTSYEQYF. Complete variable domain (other parts from reference TRBV11-2 and TRBJ2-7): EAGVAQSPRYKIIEKRQSVAFWCNPISGHATLYWYQQILGQGPKLLIQFQNNGVVDDSQLPKDRFSAERLKGVDSTLKIQPAKLEDSAVYLCASSLDGTSYEQYFGPGTRLTVT.

The rearrangement joins TRBV29-1 to TRBJ1-1, with 8 bases fitting TRBD1. CDR3 size: 12 residues. J gave up 5 bases and V 5 bases, and 4 bases lay outside the gene matches. Looked up from germline, CDR1 is SQVTM and CDR2 is ANQGSEA. The CDR3 is CSVITGGTEAFF. The CDR3 region has the DNA TGCAGCGTTATAACAGGGGGAACTGAAGCTTTCTTT.

In its sample, this clone was seen a few times. The chain uses TRBV9 and TRBJ2-3; TRBD2 matches at 8 bases. Per germline, CDR1 SGDLS and CDR2 YYNGEE. The length of the CDR3 is 16 residues. The junction had 11 bases not matched to a gene; V was cut back by 4 bases and J by 4 bases. The CDR3 nucleotides are TGTGCCAGCAGCCCCCCGGGAGGGGGGCAAGCAGATACGCAGTATTTT. It encodes CASSPPGGGQADTQYF.

The J gene is TRBJ2-1, the V gene TRBV10-1, with a tentative D call TRBD1 (5 bases). Germline CDR1 and CDR2: WNHNN and SYGVQD (reference sequence). This CDR3 region has 20 residues. Trimming shortened V by 2 bases and J by 1 base, and 24 bases separated the two germline ends. In nucleotides, the CDR3 is TGCGCCAGCAGTGAGGGGAAGGGAATGACAGCCTACCGATCCTACAATGAGCAGTTCTTC. Protein: CASSEGKGMTAYRSYNEQFF.

With regard to this clone: One end of the junction varies from germline; a read error may be responsible. The chain links TRBV14 to TRBJ2-5, with 14 positions matching TRBD2. The germline gives CDR1 SGHDN, CDR2 FVKESK. This CDR3 contains 18 residues. CDR3 region: CASSKEVPGLAGEETQYF. The CDR3 nucleotides read TGTGCCAGCAGCAAAGAAGTTCCGGGACTAGCGGGAGAAGAGACCCAGTACTTC.

The chain combines TRBV29-1 with TRBJ1-1; D remains ambiguous. Germline V CDR1 and CDR2: SQVTM, ANQGSEA. V lost 7 bases, J lost 1 base, and 22 bases lay in between. The CDR3 is made up of 16 amino acids. In DNA, the CDR3 is TGCAGCGCTCAACCGAACCAGGAAGGACCGAACACTGAAGCTTTCTTT. Amino acids: CSAQPNQEGPNTEAFF.

The chain recombines TRBV5-5 with TRBJ1-5; D unresolved. This CDR3 spans 13 amino acids. CDR1 and CDR2 (germline): SGHKS, YYEKEE (reference sequence). Trimming took 4 bases from V and 7 from J, leaving 12 bases between them. The CDR3 DNA is TGTGCCAGCAGCATAAACCCTAAGCAGCCCCAGCATTTT. Amino acids: CASSINPKQPQHF.

Only a few counts were recorded for this clone. The chain combines TRBV19 with TRBJ1-5, with TRBD1 identical over 11 bases. The CDR3 sequence is 14 residues long. Germline lookup yields CDR1 LNHDA and CDR2 SQIVND (reference sequence). Trimming at V came to 7 bases and at J to 9 bases, leaving 8 bases not matched to a gene. CDR3 DNA: TGTGCCAGTAATACGGACAGGGGGCATGGGCCCCAGCATTTT. Translated: CASNTDRGHGPQHF.

The V and J genes are TRBV4-2 and TRBJ2-3; D not resolved. V lost 1 base, J lost 2 bases, and 4 bases lay in between. CDR3 length: 13 residues. Germline V CDR1 and CDR2: LGHNA, YNFKEQ. The CDR3 is CASSQVTTDTQYF. The CDR3 DNA is TGTGCCAGCAGCCAAGTGACCACAGATACGCAGTATTTT.

The chain employs TRBV4-1 and TRBJ2-7; D might be TRBD2 (5 bases). Trimming removed 0 bases from V and 0 bases from J, with 15 bases in between. Germline values: CDR1 MGHRA, CDR2 YSYEKL. There are 17 residues in the CDR3. Here the CDR3 DNA reads TGCGCCAGCAGCCAAGATGTTGAGGCTAGCTACTCCTACGAGCAGTACTTC. Encoded protein: CASSQDVEASYSYEQYF.

The chain carries TRBV6-1 and TRBJ1-1, with 7 bases fitting TRBD1. This CDR3 is 14 amino acids long. The ends lost 10 bases at V and 0 bases at J; junction bases unmatched: 8. CDR1 is MNHNS, CDR2 SASEGT, per germline. This chain's CDR3 is CATDLGQLNTEAFF. The CDR3 DNA reads as TGTGCCACAGACCTGGGACAGCTGAACACTGAAGCTTTCTTT.

The chain links TRBV10-3 to TRBJ2-1; 8 bases agree with TRBD2. After removal of 4 bases from V and 9 bases from J, the junction contained 14 bases not matched to a gene. Germline-derived CDR1 and CDR2 are ENHRY and SYGVKD. This CDR3 is built from 16 residues. In DNA form, the CDR3 reads TGTGCCATCAGTGTAGGTAGCGGGGCCCGGGGGAGTGAGCAGTTCTTC. Translated, it gives CAISVGSGARGSEQFF.

The chain has TRBV4-1 and TRBJ1-4; D remains unclear. Germline-derived CDR1 and CDR2 are MGHRA and YSYEKL. The CDR3 extends over 15 amino acids. The V end was cut by 6 bases, the J end by 2 bases, with 13 bases between. The CDR3 is CASRRASRTNEKLFF. The CDR3 DNA sequence: TGCGCCAGCAGGAGAGCATCGAGGACTAATGAAAAACTGTTTTTT.

This clone was found a few times. The chain links TRBV4-3 to TRBJ1-6; D not certain. The CDR3 runs to 14 residues. Trimming removed 5 bases at V and 7 bases at J, with 12 bases between. Germline lookup yields CDR1 LGHNA and CDR2 YSLEER. CDR3 amino acids: CASSGSAENSPLHF. The CDR3 DNA is TGCGCCAGCAGCGGAAGTGCGGAGAATTCACCCCTCCACTTT.